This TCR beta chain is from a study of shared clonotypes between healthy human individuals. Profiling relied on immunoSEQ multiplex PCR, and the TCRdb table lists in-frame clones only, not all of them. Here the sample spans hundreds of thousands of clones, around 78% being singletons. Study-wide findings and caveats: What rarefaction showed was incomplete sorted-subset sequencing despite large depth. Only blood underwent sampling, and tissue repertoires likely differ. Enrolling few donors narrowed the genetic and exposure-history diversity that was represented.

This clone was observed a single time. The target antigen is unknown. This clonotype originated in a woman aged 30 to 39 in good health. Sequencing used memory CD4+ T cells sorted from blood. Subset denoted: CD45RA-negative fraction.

For the CDR3, the DNA is TGTGCCAGCAGTGTGAACCAGGGGCTCGGGGTAAGCAATCAGCCCCAGCATTTT. This encodes CASSVNQGLGVSNQPQHF. The chain employs TRBV27 and TRBJ1-5; perhaps TRBD1 as D (6 bases). Germline V gives CDR1 MNHEY, CDR2 SMNVEV (reference sequence). V lost 5 bases and J 1 base, leaving 21 bases between the germline ends. This CDR3 has 18 amino acids.